This is a list of T cell receptor beta chains from one sample in a study of T cell responses to AZD1222 COVID-19 vaccine. Some clones are missing from TCRdb's copy, which holds only in-frame ones; the method was immunoSEQ multiplex PCR. The sample yields approximately 110,000 clones, about 88% seen once. The specimen was peripheral blood, collected on day 0 of AZD1222 vaccination. The receptors originated from an adult in good health. Both conserved end residues are part of each CDR3. The D gene is left open where the match is weak. Expanded clones get a size class; other rows say once, few or many, or leave the size out.

TRBJ2-7 TRBV5-1 . . CASSLTASGFGSYEQYF TGCGCCAGCAGCCTAACCGCTTCAGGGTTCGGCTCCTACGAGCAGTACTTC
TRBJ1-3 TRBV27 . TRBD1 CASSSGTGRNTIYF TGTGCCAGCAGCTCCGGGACAGGGAGAAACACCATATATTTT
TRBJ1-1 TRBV12-3/TRBV12-4 . . CASSLEGSAEAFF TGTGCCAGCAGTTTAGAGGGAAGCGCTGAAGCTTTCTTT
TRBJ1-2 TRBV3-1/TRBV3-2 . TRBD1 CASSQGGTGGHGYTF TGTGCCAGCAGCCAAGGCGGGACAGGGGGCCATGGCTACACCTTC
TRBJ1-5 TRBV10-3 . . CAISETANSNQPQHF TGTGCCATCAGTGAGACCGCGAATAGCAATCAGCCCCAGCATTTT
TRBJ1-5 TRBV27 . . CASSRVGNQPQHF TGTGCCAGCAGTCGGGTAGGCAATCAGCCCCAGCATTTT
TRBJ2-7 TRBV3-1/TRBV3-2 . . CASSRDFLSEQYF TGTGCCAGCAGCCGGGACTTCCTATCCGAGCAGTACTTC
TRBJ1-2 TRBV4-3 . . CAPSRHGDYGYTF TGCGCCCCCAGCCGACACGGGGACTATGGCTACACCTTC
TRBJ2-2 TRBV9 . TRBD2 CASSPLPGLAGVGNGELFF TGTGCCAGCAGCCCACTCCCGGGACTAGCGGGAGTCGGTAACGGGGAGCTGTTTTTT
TRBJ1-4 TRBV28 . . CASSLLATNEKLFF TGTGCCAGCAGTTTATTAGCAACTAATGAAAAACTGTTTTTT
TRBJ2-7 TRBV19 . TRBD1 CASSIGTGTYEQYF TGTGCCAGTAGTATAGGGACAGGAACCTACGAGCAGTACTTC
TRBJ1-3 TRBV21-1 . . CASSAGDSAAF TGTGCCAGCAGCGCCGGGGACAGCGCAGCTTTT
TRBJ1-5 TRBV9 . TRBD1 CASSEGTGTLNNQPQHF TGTGCCAGCAGCGAGGGGACAGGAACATTGAACAATCAGCCCCAGCATTTT
TRBJ1-2 TRBV14 . . CASSQGQFYGYTF TGTGCCAGCAGCCAAGGACAGTTCTATGGCTACACCTTC
TRBJ2-7 TRBV12-3/TRBV12-4 . TRBD1 CASSRDRAYEQYF TGTGCCAGCAGCCGCGACAGGGCCTACGAGCAGTACTTC
TRBJ1-3 TRBV6-5 once . CASSYDPSSGNTIYF TGTGCCAGCAGTTACGACCCGAGCTCTGGAAACACCATATATTTT
TRBJ2-3 TRBV21-1 few . CASGGDRGRTDTQYF TGTGCCAGCGGAGGGGACAGGGGGCGCACAGATACGCAGTATTTT
TRBJ2-5 TRBV14 . . CASSQARETQYF TGTGCCAGCAGCCAAGCGCGGGAGACCCAGTACTTC
TRBJ1-3 TRBV14 . . CASSQGAGNTIYF TGTGCCAGCAGCCAGGGGGCTGGAAACACCATATATTTT
TRBJ2-7 TRBV2 . . CASGEYEQYF TGTGCCAGCGGAGAGTACGAGCAGTACTTC
TRBJ1-4 TRBV10-3 . . CAISTRQVATNEKLFF TGTGCCATCAGCACGAGACAGGTTGCAACTAATGAAAAACTGTTTTTT
TRBJ2-3 TRBV3-1/TRBV3-2 . . CASSPRGDTQYF TGTGCCAGCAGCCCGAGGGGAGATACGCAGTATTTT
TRBJ1-2 TRBV6-2/TRBV6-3 . . CASSYGSGYTF TGTGCCAGCAGTTATGGGTCCGGCTACACCTTC
TRBJ1-4 TRBV7-9 once TRBD1 CASSQGQGAGSEKLFF TGTGCCAGCAGCCAGGGACAGGGGGCAGGTAGCGAAAAACTGTTTTTT
TRBJ1-1 TRBV2 . . CASSSTGNTEAFF TGTGCCAGCAGTTCCACAGGGAACACTGAAGCTTTCTTT
TRBJ2-7 TRBV19 . . CASSAREIGYEQYF TGTGCCAGTAGTGCCAGGGAAATTGGCTACGAGCAGTACTTC
TRBJ2-7 TRBV6-5 . TRBD1 CASTVRDRAYEQYF TGTGCCAGCACTGTCCGGGACAGAGCCTACGAGCAGTACTTC
TRBJ2-1 TRBV9 . TRBD2 CASSVSRTSGSYNEQFF TGTGCCAGCAGCGTATCCAGGACTAGCGGGTCCTACAATGAGCAGTTCTTC
TRBJ2-3 TRBV19 few . CASSIGVGGDTQYF TGTGCCAGTAGTATAGGAGTCGGGGGTGATACGCAGTATTTT
TRBJ2-3 TRBV7-3 . TRBD2 CASSHRLAGTDTQYF TGTGCCAGCAGCCATAGACTAGCGGGCACAGATACGCAGTATTTT
TRBJ1-3 TRBV6-5 . . CASSYSKQGSGNTIYF TGTGCCAGCAGTTACTCAAAGCAGGGCTCTGGAAACACCATATATTTT
TRBJ1-5 TRBV3-1/TRBV3-2 once . CASSKAFGNQPQHF TGTGCCAGCAGCAAGGCATTTGGCAATCAGCCCCAGCATTTT